These T cell receptor beta chains were read from a single sample in a study of T cells in Graves' hyperthyroidism and ophthalmopathy. Each CDR3 protein gets one entry after TCRdb re-called the multiplex PCR reads with MiXCR. The sample yields roughly 600,000 distinct CDR3 sequences, about 14% seen once. Sequencing input: blood. The source is a woman in her 50s with Graves' ophthalmopathy. The CDR3 runs from the conserved cysteine through the conserved F or W. Rows give clone size only sometimes, using once, few, many, or a class for an expanded clone.

clone_size | v_call | cdr3_aa
many | TRBV6-1 | CASSPQGLAGFNYVLYEQYF
many | TRBV20-1 | CSASGTSGRVGNEQFF
few | TRBV14 | CASSQVWGTEQSF
NA | TRBV20-1 | CSARITGLTTGELFF
few | TRBV24-1 | CATSKEGGDEQFF
many | TRBV6-1 | CASSNGRAIDEQFF
many | TRBV7-2 | CASSLEIGRTYNEQFF
NA | TRBV29-1 | CSAVGTSGIKQETQYF
many | TRBV18 | CASSPFRETQYF
NA | TRBV4-2 | CASSQGDSGTYSGANVLTF
many | TRBV11-2 | CASSFGSAGGETQYF
NA | TRBV5-8 | CASSLASLEAFF
many | TRBV7-2 | CASSPRQPGGSTSGANVLTF
NA | TRBV6-2/TRBV6-3 | CASSPDFHSEAFF
NA | TRBV5-6 | CASSTRPRQYNEQFF
NA | TRBV6-1 | CASRAGTWDEKLFF
NA | TRBV20-1 | CSAREGSGRSTGELFF
many | TRBV6-2/TRBV6-3 | CASKQGALANQPQHF
NA | TRBV6-2/TRBV6-3 | CASSALHEQYF
few | TRBV5-1 | CASRAGDSNQPQHF
few | TRBV24-1 | CATSDPSYNEQYF
many | TRBV12-3/TRBV12-4 | CASSFSSGRAATQYF
many | TRBV20-1 | CSATPTSSYNEQFF
many | TRBV11-3 | CASSLARSSYEQYF
many | TRBV29-1 | CSVLGPTDTQYF
NA | TRBV27 | CASVGTSGRVFGNEQFF
many | TRBV5-5 | CASSKEREASYEQYF
NA | TRBV28 | CASSLLPGRRRTGYTF
many | TRBV28 | CASSAYSGSNEQFF
many | TRBV30 | CAVEVRNQPQHF
many | TRBV27 | CASSPDRGVQPQHF
NA | TRBV7-3 | CASSLSGQGSDTQYF
many | TRBV11-3 | CASRLQETQYF
few | TRBV7-9 | CASSPQGIGNQPQHF
NA | TRBV7-3 | CASSSGLAGGENEQFF
many | TRBV28 | CASRPGGTTSGKETQYF
many | TRBV28 | CASREDGIEPDTQYF
many | TRBV12-3/TRBV12-4 | CASRAGLAEGDEQFF
many | TRBV7-3 | CASSLEGQGFTGELFF
NA | TRBV24-1 | CATSDPQGRLGHEQFF